These 25 T cell receptor beta chains came from one sample sequenced in a study of T-cell memory formation after mild COVID-19. Using its own MiXCR run on the 5' RACE reads, TCRdb lists one record per CDR3 protein. The repertoire includes roughly 150,000 distinct CDR3 sequences, 10% to 15% of them detected once, and about 3.3% sits in the top ten. The source material was PBMCs or a T cell subset sorted from them (not recorded which). These receptors originate from a man aged 18 to 30 who had mild COVID-19 (a few samples of this study predate the infection). Cell type and time point are not known.

V usage is TRBV6-6 and J usage is TRBJ1-1; tentative D call: TRBD1 (6 bases). V lost 4 bases to trimming and J lost 11 bases, with 20 bases between them. This CDR3 is built from 14 residues. Germline V CDR1 and CDR2: MNHNY, SVGAGI (reference sequence). In DNA, the CDR3 is TGTGCCAGCAGTTCGAGGGGGAGCGGGACGGACGCTTTCTTT. Its translation is CASSSRGSGTDAFF.

The rearrangement links TRBV14 to TRBJ1-2; 10 bases fit TRBD1. Looked up from germline, CDR1 is SGHDN and CDR2 is FVKESK. The V segment lost 0 bases and the J segment 4 bases; nucleotides outside the gene matches: 5. The CDR3 loop spans 16 amino acids. CDR3 sequence (DNA): TGTGCCAGCAGCCAAGACCCGGGACAGGGGAGCTATGGCTACACCTTC. Encoded protein: CASSQDPGQGSYGYTF.

This clonotype was counted at least ten times. The chain couples TRBV4-3 to TRBJ1-5, with D uncertain. The V end was cut by 3 bases, the J end by 4 bases, with 10 bases between. This CDR3 contains 14 residues. Looked up from germline, CDR1 is LGHNA and CDR2 is YSLEER. In DNA, the CDR3 is TGCGCCAGCAGCCACGGACTAGGGAATCAGCCCCAGCATTTT. As protein: CASSHGLGNQPQHF.

This clonotype has a handful of counts. This rearrangement joins TRBV7-2 to TRBJ1-6; D ambiguous. The CDR3 covers 14 residues. The V gene lost 6 bases and the J gene lost 10 bases, with 16 bases spanning the gap. The germline V gene encodes CDR1 SGHTA and CDR2 FQGNSA. CDR3 in amino acids: CASRRPGFQSPLHF. The DNA of the CDR3 is TGTGCCAGCAGACGACCCGGGTTTCAGTCACCCCTCCACTTT.

In this sample, this clonotype turned up many times. V and J are TRBV7-9 and TRBJ1-5; possible D gene TRBD1, 5 bases. From germline, CDR1 is SEHNR and CDR2 FQNEAQ (reference sequence). Trimming shortened V by 0 bases and J by 2 bases, and 8 bases separated the two germline ends. The CDR3 sequence is 15 residues long. DNA of the CDR3: TGTGCCAGCAGCTTAGCCGGGGGAGGCAATCAGCCCCAGCATTTT. It yields the protein CASSLAGGGNQPQHF.

This clonotype is termed medium-sized. This chain connects TRBV5-1 to TRBJ2-3, with TRBD2 identical over 12 bases. This CDR3 is 17 amino acids long. Germline V gene sequence: CDR1 SGHRS, CDR2 YFSETQ. The junction had 9 bases not matched to a gene; V was cut back by 0 bases and J by 7 bases. The CDR3 DNA reads as TGCGCCAGCAGCTTGGAGACTAGCGGGGGCCCGGGGCATACGCAGTATTTT. Protein product: CASSLETSGGPGHTQYF.

This clonotype has a count of ten or more. J is TRBJ2-1 and V is TRBV4-3, with 9 nucleotides matching TRBD1. The length of the CDR3 is 15 residues. The germline V gene encodes CDR1 LGHNA and CDR2 YSLEER. Trimming cost V 8 bases and J 6 bases; bases outside gene matches: 11. CDR3 DNA sequence: TGCGCCAGCGGGCCGTTGGGACAGGGAGGCAATGAGCAGTTCTTC. It codes for CASGPLGQGGNEQFF.

This rearrangement joins TRBV4-2 to TRBJ2-1; 9 bases agree with TRBD2. The CDR3 length is 16 residues. Germline V lookup: CDR1 LGHNA, CDR2 YNFKEQ. The junction had 7 bases not matched to a gene; V was cut back by 3 bases and J by 4 bases. Written as DNA, the CDR3 is TGTGCCAGCAGCCACGCCCAGCGGGGGGTTTACAATGAGCAGTTCTTC. Its translation is CASSHAQRGVYNEQFF.

This clonotype was observed a handful of times. The chain combines TRBV9 with TRBJ2-2, with D possibly being TRBD1 (5 bases). V lost 3 bases, J lost 0 bases, and 12 bases lay in between. Germline V gene lookup returns CDR1 SGDLS and CDR2 YYNGEE. The CDR3 has 16 amino acids. The CDR3 DNA follows: TGTGCCAGCAGCGCCAGACAGATAGCGAACACCGGGGAGCTGTTTTTT. Residues: CASSARQIANTGELFF. The full variable domain, in which reference TRBV9 and TRBJ2-2 provide the parts outside the CDR3, is DSGVTQTPKHLITATGQRVTLRCSPRSGDLSVYWYQQSLDQGLQFLIQYYNGEERAKGNILERFSAQQFPDLHSELNLSSLELGDSALYFCASSARQIANTGELFFGEGSRLTVL.

This clonotype was seen once. The chain links TRBV3-1 to TRBJ2-1, with a weak D call TRBD2 (6 bases). V was shortened by 1 base and J by 4 bases, with 11 bases between the two germline ends. Germline V lookup: CDR1 LGHDT, CDR2 YNNKEL (reference sequence). The CDR3 extends over 15 amino acids. CDR3 DNA sequence: TGTGCCAGCAGCCAAGGCGGGACTCCTTACAATGAGCAGTTCTTC. Protein product: CASSQGGTPYNEQFF.

This clonotype has a handful of counts. The rearrangement uses TRBV6-2 or TRBV6-3 and TRBJ1-1, with TRBD1 as a possible D gene (5 bases). Germline V gene lookup returns CDR1 MNHEY and CDR2 SVGEGT. The V gene lost 2 bases and the J gene lost 0 bases, with 13 bases spanning the gap. The CDR3 extends over 16 amino acids. This CDR3 reads CASSYPLDRLNTEAFF. CDR3 bases: TGTGCCAGCAGTTACCCACTCGACAGACTGAACACTGAAGCTTTCTTT.

This clonotype was found a few times. The V gene is TRBV20-1, the J gene TRBJ2-7, with D unresolved. V gave up 6 bases and J gave up 5 bases, with 14 bases separating them. CDR3 length: 12 amino acids. Germline V gene lookup returns CDR1 DFQATT and CDR2 SNEGSKA (reference sequence). In DNA form, the CDR3 reads TGCAGTGCAACGGAAGGGTTCAACGAGCAGTACTTC. Protein product: CSATEGFNEQYF.

The chain combines TRBV21-1 with TRBJ2-3. TRBV21-1 is annotated as a pseudogene. The CDR3 sequence is 14 residues long. The CDR3 DNA reads as TGTGCCAGCAGCAAAGGGACGGGCACAGATACGCAGTATTTT. Protein: CASSKGTGTDTQYF.

This clonotype was seen a few times. This chain uses TRBV24-1 with TRBJ2-1; D is ambiguous. Looked up from germline, CDR1 is KGHDR and CDR2 is SFDVKD. Trimming left V 4 bases short and J 5 bases short, with 11 bases between. The CDR3 is made up of 14 amino acids. This CDR3 reads CATSDPRRDNEQFF. The CDR3, as DNA: TGTGCCACCAGTGACCCCCGGCGTGACAATGAGCAGTTCTTC.

The count of this clonotype is one. The chain is built from TRBV11-2 and TRBJ2-3; D is uncertain. Trimming removed 4 bases from V and 2 bases from J, with 16 bases in between. The CDR3 runs to 16 residues. CDR1 is SGHAT, CDR2 FQNNGV, per germline. The CDR3 nucleotides read TGTGCCAGCAGCTCAAGCCCCCTCTTTACCACAGATACGCAGTATTTT. Its protein is CASSSSPLFTTDTQYF.

This clonotype was seen a handful of times. V gene TRBV11-2 combines with J gene TRBJ2-3; 11 nucleotides align to TRBD2. CDR3 length equals 15 residues. The V gene end was trimmed by 7 bases and the J gene end by 5 bases; junction bases not matched to a gene: 8. The germline CDR1 and CDR2 sequences are SGHAT and FQNNGV. The CDR3 DNA reads TGTGCCAGCATCACCCAGGGACTAGCGGTAGATACGCAGTATTTT. Translation: CASITQGLAVDTQYF. Supplemented by reference TRBV11-2 and TRBJ2-3, the full variable domain reads EAGVAQSPRYKIIEKRQSVAFWCNPISGHATLYWYQQILGQGPKLLIQFQNNGVVDDSQLPKDRFSAERLKGVDSTLKIQPAKLEDSAVYLCASITQGLAVDTQYFGPGTRLTVL.

This clonotype has a handful of counts. This chain connects TRBV5-1 to TRBJ2-7; no reliable D call. The ends were cut back, 1 base at V and 2 bases at J, with 10 bases in the middle. The CDR3 consists of 14 residues. The germline CDR1 and CDR2 sequences are SGHRS and YFSETQ. The chain's CDR3 is CASSLIGAPYEQYF. CDR3 bases: TGCGCCAGCAGCTTGATAGGTGCCCCCTACGAGCAGTACTTC.

V is TRBV6-2 or TRBV6-3 and J is TRBJ2-3, with D possibly TRBD1 on 6 matching bases. The CDR3 runs to 16 residues. CDR1 is MNHEY and CDR2 is SVGEGT in the germline V gene. The ends were cut back, 5 bases at V and 5 bases at J, with 20 bases in the middle. CDR3 sequence: CASSPYGAPRGDTQYF. As DNA, the CDR3 is TGTGCCAGCAGTCCGTATGGAGCGCCCAGGGGAGATACGCAGTATTTT.

This chain connects TRBV4-3 to TRBJ2-3, with 8 positions matching TRBD2. V trimming: 3 bases; J trimming: 14 bases; junction bases outside the gene matches: 13. The germline CDR1 and CDR2 sequences are LGHNA and YSLEER. This CDR3 has 14 amino acids. Here the CDR3 DNA reads TGCGCCAGCAGCCAGGAGCAGCGGGGGACCCGTCGGTATTTT. Translation gives CASSQEQRGTRRYF.

This clonotype was observed a few times. The V and J genes are TRBV6-5 and TRBJ2-2; D tentatively fits TRBD1 or TRBD2 (5 bases each). Germline CDR1 MNHEY, CDR2 SVGAGI. This CDR3 contains 15 residues. Trimming cost V 2 bases and J 0 bases, with 7 bases left between them. The CDR3 DNA sequence: TGTGCCAGCAGTTACGAGGGGACGAACACCGGGGAGCTGTTTTTT. Amino acids: CASSYEGTNTGELFF.

The chain recombines TRBV4-1 with TRBJ1-4; D gene uncertain. The CDR3 sequence is 15 residues long. CDR1 is MGHRA, CDR2 YSYEKL, per germline. V was trimmed by 3 bases and J by 0 bases, leaving 8 bases between them. The chain's CDR3 is CASSQIGTTNEKLFF. The CDR3 DNA sequence: TGCGCCAGCAGCCAGATAGGGACAACTAATGAAAAACTGTTTTTT.

In this sample, this clonotype turned up a few times. The chain uses TRBV6-6 and TRBJ1-5, with D maybe TRBD1 (6 bases). Germline assignment: CDR1 MNHNY and CDR2 SVGAGI (reference sequence). The CDR3 consists of 16 residues. Trimming took 6 bases from V and 4 from J, leaving 19 bases between them. The CDR3 here is CASRRTATGLNQPQHF. The CDR3, as DNA: TGTGCCAGCAGAAGGACCGCCACAGGGCTAAATCAGCCCCAGCATTTT.

The chain employs TRBV7-2 and TRBJ2-3, with a weak D call TRBD1 (6 bases). The CDR3 contains 11 residues. Germline lookup yields CDR1 SGHTA and CDR2 FQGNSA. Trimming left V 5 bases short and J 7 bases short, with 7 bases between. The DNA for the CDR3 is TGTGCCAGCAGCCAGGGGAATACGCAGTATTTT. Translation: CASSQGNTQYF.

There are a few counts of this clonotype. The chain uses TRBV5-4 and TRBJ1-4; TRBD1 might be the D (6 bases). CDR1 is SGHNT, CDR2 YYREEE, per germline (reference sequence). V was cut by 1 base and J by 6 bases, with 10 bases left in between. There are 14 residues in the CDR3. In DNA form, the CDR3 reads TGTGCCAGCAGCTTGCGGACAGTGGATGAAAAACTGTTTTTT. The encoded protein is CASSLRTVDEKLFF.

The chain recombines TRBV7-2 with TRBJ2-1, with TRBD1 identical over 7 bases. This CDR3 comprises 13 residues. In germline, CDR1 is SGHTA, CDR2 FQGNSA. V lost 5 bases, J lost 4 bases, and 2 bases stayed unmatched. The CDR3 loop is CASSGDRYNEQFF. DNA for the CDR3: TGTGCCAGCAGCGGGGACAGATACAATGAGCAGTTCTTC.